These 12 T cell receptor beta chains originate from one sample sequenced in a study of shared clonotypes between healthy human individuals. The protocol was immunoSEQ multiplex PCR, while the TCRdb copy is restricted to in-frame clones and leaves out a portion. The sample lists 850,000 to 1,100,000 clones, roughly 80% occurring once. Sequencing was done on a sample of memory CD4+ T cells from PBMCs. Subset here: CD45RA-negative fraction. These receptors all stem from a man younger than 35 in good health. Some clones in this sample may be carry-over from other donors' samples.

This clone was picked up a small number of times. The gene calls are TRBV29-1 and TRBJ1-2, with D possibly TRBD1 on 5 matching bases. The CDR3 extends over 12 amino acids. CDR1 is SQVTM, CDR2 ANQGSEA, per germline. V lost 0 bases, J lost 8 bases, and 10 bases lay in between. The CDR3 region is CSVEEPGTGYTF. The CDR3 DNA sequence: TGCAGCGTTGAAGAACCAGGGACCGGCTACACCTTC.

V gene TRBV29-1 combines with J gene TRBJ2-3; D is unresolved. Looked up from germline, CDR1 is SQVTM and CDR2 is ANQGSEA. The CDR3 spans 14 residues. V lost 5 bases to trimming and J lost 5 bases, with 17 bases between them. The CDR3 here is CSVQKGPTVDTQYF. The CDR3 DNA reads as TGCAGCGTTCAAAAGGGTCCTACTGTAGATACGCAGTATTTT.

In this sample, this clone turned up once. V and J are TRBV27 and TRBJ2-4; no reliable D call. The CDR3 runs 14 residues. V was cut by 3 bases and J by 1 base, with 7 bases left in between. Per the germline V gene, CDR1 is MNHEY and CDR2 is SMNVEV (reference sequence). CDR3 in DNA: TGTGCCAGCAGTTTTCACGGGGCCAAAAACATTCAGTACTTC. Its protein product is CASSFHGAKNIQYF.

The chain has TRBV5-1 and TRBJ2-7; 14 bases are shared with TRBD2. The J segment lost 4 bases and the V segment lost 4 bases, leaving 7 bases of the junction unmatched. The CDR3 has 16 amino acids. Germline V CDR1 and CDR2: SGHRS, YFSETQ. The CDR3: CASSGTSGSLAYEQYF. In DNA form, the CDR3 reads TGCGCCAGCAGCGGGACTAGCGGGAGTCTGGCGTACGAGCAGTACTTC.

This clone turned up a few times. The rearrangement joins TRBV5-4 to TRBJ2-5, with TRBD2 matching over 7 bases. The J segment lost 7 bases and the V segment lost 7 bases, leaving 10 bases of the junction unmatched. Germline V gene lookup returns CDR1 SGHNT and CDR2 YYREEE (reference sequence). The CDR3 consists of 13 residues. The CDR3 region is CASHAGVPGTQYF. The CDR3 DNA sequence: TGTGCCAGCCATGCGGGAGTCCCCGGGACCCAGTACTTC.

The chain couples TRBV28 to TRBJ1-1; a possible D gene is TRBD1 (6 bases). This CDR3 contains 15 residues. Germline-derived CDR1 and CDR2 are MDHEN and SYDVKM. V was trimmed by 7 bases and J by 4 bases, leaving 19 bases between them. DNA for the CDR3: TGTGCCAGCACCCCCCCCGGGGGCGCGGGCACTGAAGCTTTCTTT. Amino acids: CASTPPGGAGTEAFF.

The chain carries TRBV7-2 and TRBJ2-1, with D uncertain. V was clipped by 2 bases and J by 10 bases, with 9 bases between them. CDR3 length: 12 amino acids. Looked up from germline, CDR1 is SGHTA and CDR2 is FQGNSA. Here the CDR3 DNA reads TGTGCCAGCAGCTTAAACGGCGGAGAGCAGTTCTTC. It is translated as CASSLNGGEQFF.

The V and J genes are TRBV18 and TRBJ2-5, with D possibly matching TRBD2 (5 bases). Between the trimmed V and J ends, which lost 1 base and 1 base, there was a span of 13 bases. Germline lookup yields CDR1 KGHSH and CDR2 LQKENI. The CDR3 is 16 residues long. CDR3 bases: TGTGCCAGCTCACCACTCCTAGCTGGACCCCAAGAGACCCAGTACTTC. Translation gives CASSPLLAGPQETQYF.

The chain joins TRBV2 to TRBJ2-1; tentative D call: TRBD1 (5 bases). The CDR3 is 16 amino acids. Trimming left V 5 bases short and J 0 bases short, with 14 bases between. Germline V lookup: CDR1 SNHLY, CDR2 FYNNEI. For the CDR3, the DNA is TGTGCCAGCAGTAAGGGGCGAGACTTCTCCTACAATGAGCAGTTCTTC. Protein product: CASSKGRDFSYNEQFF.

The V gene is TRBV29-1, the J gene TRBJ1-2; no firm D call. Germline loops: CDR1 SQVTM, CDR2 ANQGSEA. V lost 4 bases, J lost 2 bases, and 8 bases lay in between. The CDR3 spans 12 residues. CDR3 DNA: TGCAGCGTTGCGGGTCAGAACTATGGCTACACCTTC. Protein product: CSVAGQNYGYTF.

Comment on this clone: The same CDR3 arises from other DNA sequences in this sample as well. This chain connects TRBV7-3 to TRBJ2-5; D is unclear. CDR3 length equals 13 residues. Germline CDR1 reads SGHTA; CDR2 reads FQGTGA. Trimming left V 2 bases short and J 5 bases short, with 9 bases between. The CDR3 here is CASSLSGEETQYF. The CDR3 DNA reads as TGTGCCAGCAGCTTATCAGGAGAGGAGACCCAGTACTTC. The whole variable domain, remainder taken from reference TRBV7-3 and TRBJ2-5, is GAGVSQTPSNKVTEKGKYVELRCDPISGHTALYWYRQSLGQGPEFLIYFQGTGAADDSGLPNDRFFAVRPEGSVSTLKIQRTERGDSAVYLCASSLSGEETQYFGPGTRLLVL.

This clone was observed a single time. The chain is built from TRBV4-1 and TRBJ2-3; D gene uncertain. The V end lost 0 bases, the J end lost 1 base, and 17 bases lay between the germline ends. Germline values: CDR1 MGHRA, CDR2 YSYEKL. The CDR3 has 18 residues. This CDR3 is CASSQEFSHRLRTDTQYF. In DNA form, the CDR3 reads TGCGCCAGCAGCCAAGAATTCTCCCATCGGCTCCGCACAGATACGCAGTATTTT.